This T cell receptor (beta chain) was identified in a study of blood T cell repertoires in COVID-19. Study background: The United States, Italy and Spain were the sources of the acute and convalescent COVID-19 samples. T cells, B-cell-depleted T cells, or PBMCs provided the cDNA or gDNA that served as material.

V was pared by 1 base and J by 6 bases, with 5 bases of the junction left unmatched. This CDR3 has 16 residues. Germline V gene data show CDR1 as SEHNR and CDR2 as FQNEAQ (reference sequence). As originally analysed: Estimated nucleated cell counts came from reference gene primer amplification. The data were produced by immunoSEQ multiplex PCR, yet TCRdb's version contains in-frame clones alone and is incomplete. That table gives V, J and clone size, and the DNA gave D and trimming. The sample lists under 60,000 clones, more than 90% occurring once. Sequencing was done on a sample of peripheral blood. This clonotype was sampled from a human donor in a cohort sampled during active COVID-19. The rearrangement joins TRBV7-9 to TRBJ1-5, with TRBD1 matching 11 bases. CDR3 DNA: TGTGCCAGCAGCTTAGGAGGACAGGGGGCAGGTCAGCCCCAGCATTTT. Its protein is CASSLGGQGAGQPQHF.